The clone carrying this T cell receptor (beta chain) occurred once. This sample was taken from a study of cytomegalovirus exposure and HLA in healthy donors. Primers included in the PCR were 60 Vbeta and 13 Jbeta primers. Clones were sequenced by immunoSEQ multiplex PCR, and TCRdb holds only the in-frame ones, with some missing. Of about 160,000 clones in the sample, roughly three quarters were seen once. CDR1 is MGHDK and CDR2 is SYGVNS in the germline V gene. Trimming took off 4 bases at V and 4 bases at J, with 13 bases between the two ends. The length of the CDR3 is 14 residues. Input material: PBMCs. The TCR originated in a man aged 35-49 years in good health and CMV-seropositive. The genes are TRBV25-1 and TRBJ2-5; D call uncertain. The CDR3 is CASSVSVVGETQYF. CDR3 DNA: TGTGCCAGCAGTGTCTCGGTGGTCGGAGAGACCCAGTACTTC.